This note documents a single T cell receptor beta chain sequence. Germline V lookup: CDR1 SGDLS, CDR2 YYNGEE. V was clipped by 5 bases and J by 3 bases, with 14 bases between them. The CDR3 totals 14 residues. This specimen comes from a study of memory CD8 T cells in hepatitis C reinfection. Clones were read by immunoSEQ multiplex PCR, and TCRdb kept only the in-frame ones, dropping some. The sample yields about 43,000 clones, 80% to 90% seen once. Time point indicated: late/post reinfection, 12 to 24 weeks after detection. The sorted cells went straight to TCR sequencing with no prior in vitro expansion. Control naive CD8 T cells came from a couple of donors at all three reinfection time points.

This chain connects TRBV9 to TRBJ1-2, with a weak D call TRBD1 (5 bases). This receptor was identified in a man younger than 30 with hepatitis C virus infection. The material sequenced was naive CD8+ T cells sorted from blood. The CDR3 region has the DNA TGTGCCAGCAGTGGATTTAGCAGGGACTATGGCTACACCTTC. This codes for CASSGFSRDYGYTF. The variable domain in full, completed from reference TRBV9 and TRBJ1-2, reads DSGVTQTPKHLITATGQRVTLRCSPRSGDLSVYWYQQSLDQGLQFLIQYYNGEERAKGNILERFSAQQFPDLHSELNLSSLELGDSALYFCASSGFSRDYGYTFGSGTRLTVV.